Listed below are T cell receptor beta chains from one sample, sequenced in a study of OX40 agonist ivuxolimab in advanced cancers. Some clones are missing from TCRdb's copy, which holds only in-frame ones; the method was immunoSEQ multiplex PCR. Of almost 20,000 clones in the sample, about four fifths were seen once. The sequencing used CD4+ or CD8+ T cells sorted from blood, collected in a trial of the OX40 agonist ivuxolimab. The receptors originated from an adult with an advanced solid tumor such as melanoma, head and neck, liver or kidney cancer. Each CDR3 is given without its conserved first and last residue. The D gene is left open where the match is weak. Clone size appears in some rows only: once, few, many, or a class for an expanded clone.

V gene	J gene	D gene	clone size	CDR3 length	CDR3 protein
TRBV19	TRBJ2-7	NA	NA	12	ASSIRHAAYEQY
TRBV10-3	TRBJ2-2	NA	NA	11	ATSRADTGELF
TRBV5-6	TRBJ2-3	NA	NA	13	ASSSGPGGKDTQY
TRBV30	TRBJ2-1	NA	NA	11	AWILQGHNEQF
TRBV30	TRBJ1-1	NA	NA	12	AWSVPGSGTEAF
TRBV6-6	TRBJ1-2	NA	NA	14	ASSYTPDGGNYGYT
TRBV7-9	TRBJ2-5	NA	NA	12	ASSRPAPGETQY
TRBV7-9	TRBJ1-1	NA	NA	10	ASSPRTREAF
TRBV11-2	TRBJ2-7	NA	once	11	ASSLANPYEQY
TRBV7-2	TRBJ1-1	NA	NA	7	ASSCGAF
TRBV19	TRBJ2-7	TRBD2	NA	11	ASRKAGDYEQY
TRBV5-5	TRBJ2-7	NA	NA	13	ASSLVQGGSYEQY
TRBV7-2	TRBJ2-7	NA	NA	12	ASSFGRTPYEQY
TRBV7-9	TRBJ1-2	NA	NA	12	ASSLETVNYGYT
TRBV10-1	TRBJ1-1	NA	NA	13	ASSAPRGADTEAF
TRBV10-1	TRBJ1-3	NA	NA	15	ASSEPPLWRSGNTIY
TRBV7-9	TRBJ2-7	NA	NA	9	ASSFSYEQY
TRBV5-1	TRBJ2-6	NA	once	11	ASSFSGANVLT
TRBV14	TRBJ1-1	NA	NA	11	ASSPGGPTEAF
TRBV19	TRBJ2-1	NA	NA	13	ASSIIPTGTNEQF
TRBV10-3	TRBJ2-5	TRBD1	once	12	AISEDRAQETQY
TRBV6-1	TRBJ2-7	NA	NA	13	ASNTHRDGSYEQY
TRBV7-2	TRBJ2-2	TRBD2	few	12	ASSRGGGASELF
TRBV4-1	TRBJ1-1	TRBD1	NA	12	ASSPGQGGTEAF
TRBV14	TRBJ2-2	NA	NA	11	ASSPIYTGELF
TRBV29-1	TRBJ2-7	NA	few	10	SVVPGAYEQY
TRBV6-6	TRBJ2-7	NA	NA	10	ASTDGSYEQY
TRBV6-5	TRBJ2-7	TRBD2	NA	12	ASSYGGTSYEQY
TRBV27	TRBJ1-6	NA	NA	14	ASSSQGSSYNSPLH
TRBV4-1	TRBJ1-4	NA	NA	12	ASSLERTNEKLF
TRBV7-8	TRBJ2-5	NA	NA	13	ASRVEGLIGETQY
TRBV7-2	TRBJ2-2	NA	NA	11	ASRPENTGELF
TRBV28	TRBJ1-1	NA	NA	13	APMGGGVMNTEAF
TRBV5-5	TRBJ1-1	TRBD1	medium-sized	15	ASSFGTGESLNTEAF
TRBV5-6	TRBJ2-5	TRBD1	few	14	ASSSEGQGAWETQY
TRBV6-5	TRBJ1-2	NA	NA	13	ASSLEERDRYGYT
TRBV6-5	TRBJ2-3	TRBD1	NA	11	PSVGQGTDMQY
TRBV28	TRBJ2-7	NA	NA	11	ASKAGDHYEQY
TRBV28	NA	NA	NA	11	ASSPLDAYEQY
TRBV7-9	TRBJ1-5	NA	NA	13	ASSPTGDSNQPQH
TRBV19	TRBJ2-1	NA	NA	12	ASSIDARRNEQF
TRBV30	TRBJ2-1	NA	NA	10	AWSEDYNEQF
TRBV11-2	TRBJ2-7	NA	once	10	ASSQGPYEQY
TRBV19	TRBJ2-1	TRBD2	many	13	ASSQTSGSLGEQF
TRBV6-8	TRBJ2-7	NA	NA	14	ASSSHQGIFGYEQY
TRBV5-1	TRBJ2-7	TRBD2	NA	12	ASGPGLAGYEQY
TRBV11-3	TRBJ1-2	NA	NA	10	ASSSMGDGYT
TRBV28	TRBJ2-3	NA	NA	11	ASMAAYTDTQY
TRBV9	TRBJ2-1	TRBD2	few	12	ASSASGAYNEQF
TRBV9	TRBJ2-1	TRBD1	NA	14	ASSAGTGNSYNEQF
TRBV27	TRBJ2-7	TRBD1	NA	12	ASSSGTGGYEQY
TRBV7-9	TRBJ1-4	NA	NA	9	ASGLGEKLF
TRBV7-2	TRBJ1-2	NA	NA	11	ASSEGPNYGYT
TRBV7-9	TRBJ1-3	NA	NA	11	ASLPWSGNTIY
TRBV4-1	TRBJ2-1	NA	NA	14	ASSPGRGASYNEQF
TRBV27	TRBJ1-6	TRBD1	NA	12	ASSSRGQDSPLH
TRBV10-1	TRBJ2-2	NA	NA	12	ASSESWGPGELF
TRBV25-1	TRBJ1-2	NA	NA	11	ASSVPGYYGYT
TRBV28	NA	TRBD2	NA	15	ASSLDIGLAGAYEQY